A selection of T cell receptor beta chains follows, all from one sample in a study of cytomegalovirus exposure and HLA in healthy donors. The data were produced by immunoSEQ multiplex PCR, yet TCRdb's version contains in-frame clones alone and is incomplete. The sample contains tens of thousands of clones, approximately 86% of which appear only once. The sequencing input was PBMCs. The receptors were sampled from a man younger than 45 in good health and CMV-seronegative. Both conserved end residues are part of each CDR3.

V gene,J gene,CDR3 protein
TRBV30,TRBJ1-1,CAWSPQPNTEAFF
TRBV11-2,TRBJ1-6,CASEGQDNSPLHF
TRBV4-3,TRBJ2-5,CASSQEASGQETQYF
TRBV7-6,TRBJ2-1,CASSLVLAQSYNEQFF
TRBV30,TRBJ1-1,CAWTRGLNTEAFF
TRBV4-2,TRBJ2-3,CASSLNTLREWGDTQYF
TRBV27,TRBJ1-2,CASTYKGTGRGLLYGYTF
TRBV19,TRBJ1-5,CASSMTGGLSRQPQHF
TRBV5-6,TRBJ2-5,CASSLGGGETQYF
TRBV7-3,TRBJ2-2,CASSTHTTGELFF
TRBV5-6,TRBJ2-2,CASSFYRGRNTGELFF
TRBV27,TRBJ1-1,CASRTSGNTEAFF
TRBV11-3,TRBJ2-3,CASSSRGRDTQYF
TRBV19,TRBJ1-5,CASSIPAGRNQPQHF
TRBV28,TRBJ2-1,CASRPRGGAYNEQFF
TRBV5-1,TRBJ2-2,CASSSPGTSKTNTGELFF
TRBV5-1,TRBJ2-3,CASSLRASHTDTQYF
TRBV7-9,TRBJ1-2,CASSLQGDGYTF
TRBV19,TRBJ2-1,CASRGGLAGYNEQFF
TRBV28,TRBJ1-4,CASSFDRDTLRDEKLFF
TRBV30,TRBJ1-6,CAWSSQGSSPLHF
TRBV11-3,TRBJ2-4,CASSPGQASAKNIQYF
TRBV30,TRBJ1-1,CAWDRGGNTEAFF
TRBV4-1,TRBJ2-7,CASSQAETGSREQYF
TRBV7-2,TRBJ1-3,CASSLYTASGARNTIYF
TRBV2,TRBJ1-1,CASSGESGTEAFF
TRBV30,TRBJ1-6,CAWSTGTGSDNSPLHF
TRBV30,TRBJ2-1,CAWTPRTSGRYNEQFF
TRBV15,TRBJ2-3,CATSPRVATDTQYF
TRBV9,TRBJ1-5,CASSVGSSVYSNQPQHF
TRBV5-1,TRBJ2-1,CASSFGGGSYNEQFF
TRBV9,TRBJ2-1,CASSEEGQSNEQFF
TRBV7-6,TRBJ2-3,CASSRLTSGSGRADTQYF
TRBV4-1,TRBJ2-6,CASRGFGANVLTF
TRBV7-3,TRBJ1-2,CASSGPDRDGYTF
TRBV11-3,TRBJ2-2,CASLSRANTGELFF
TRBV14,TRBJ2-1,CASSPTYNEQFF
TRBV6-6,TRBJ2-2,CASSLTETNTGELFF
TRBV30,TRBJ1-1,CAWSGSRTEAFF
TRBV4-1,TRBJ2-1,CASSRTHGTGYNEQFF
TRBV28,TRBJ2-1,CASRKSSPVYNEQFF
TRBV7-3,TRBJ1-2,CASSIIQAGAYGYTF
TRBV18,TRBJ2-7,CASSPAAGPTYEQYF
TRBV6-5,TRBJ2-3,CASSPRGFPDTQYF
TRBV18,TRBJ2-3,CASSPQGFADTQYF
TRBV10-3,TRBJ2-1,CAISRGRDEQFF
TRBV6-6,TRBJ1-1,CASSYSGGEAFF
TRBV19,TRBJ2-7,CASSRDRDVHEQYF
TRBV27,TRBJ1-2,CASSLQGDYGYTF
TRBV4-2,TRBJ2-3,CASSQDLTSGGSSTDTQYF
TRBV7-2,TRBJ2-5,CASSFVSGKETQYF
TRBV7-2,TRBJ2-3,CASSQNPSGLASTDTQYF
TRBV28,TRBJ2-4,CASSFSGGKNIQYF
TRBV9,TRBJ2-3,CASSVEGRGSPPDTQYF